What follows are 28 T cell receptor beta chains derived from one specimen sequenced in a study of blood T cell repertoires in COVID-19. Sequencing was performed with immunoSEQ multiplex PCR; in TCRdb, only in-frame clones are kept and a portion is missing. The table lists around 290,000 clones, 86% of them singletons. Sequenced sample: peripheral blood. The receptors shown here come from an older woman with COVID-19, enrolled during active disease.

The gene calls are TRBV5-4 and TRBJ2-7; 10 bases align to TRBD2. The CDR3 has 15 residues. V shed 3 bases and J 6 bases; nucleotides not matched to a gene: 9. Germline CDR1 and CDR2: SGHNT and YYREEE (reference sequence). CDR3 nucleotide sequence: TGTGCCAGCAGCTCCGAGCGGGGGGGATCACCCGAGCAGTACTTC. This codes for CASSSERGGSPEQYF.

The rearrangement joins TRBV18 to TRBJ2-7; tentatively, D is TRBD2 (5 bases). The germline V gene has CDR1 KGHSH and CDR2 LQKENI. The CDR3 is made up of 12 amino acids. Trimming took off 4 bases at V and 3 bases at J, with 7 bases between the two ends. The CDR3 DNA reads as TGTGCCAGCTCACTCGGGAACTACGAGCAGTACTTC. This encodes CASSLGNYEQYF.

This chain joins TRBV25-1 and TRBJ1-5; 9 bases are shared with TRBD1. The CDR3 consists of 16 residues. The J segment lost 4 bases and the V segment lost 2 bases, leaving 6 bases of the junction unmatched. Per the germline V gene, CDR1 is MGHDK and CDR2 is SYGVNS. CDR3 bases: TGTGCCAGCAGTGAAGCCGGGACAGGGAGAAATCAGCCCCAGCATTTT. This sequence encodes CASSEAGTGRNQPQHF.

The sample holds one count of this clone. V is TRBV4-1 and J is TRBJ1-6, with 8 bases that match TRBD1. Germline lookup yields CDR1 MGHRA and CDR2 YSYEKL. V lost 4 bases and J lost 5; bases outside the gene matches: 1. The CDR3 runs 14 residues. The CDR3 protein is CASSLGQDNSPLHF. DNA of the CDR3: TGCGCCAGCAGCCTGGGACAGGATAATTCACCCCTCCACTTT.

Remarks on this clone: At one end the junction does not follow the germline gene, possibly because of a read error. The J gene is TRBJ2-7, the V gene TRBV6-5; 7 bases match TRBD2. The CDR3 length is 14 residues. The germline CDR1 and CDR2 sequences are MNHEY and SVGAGI. The CDR3 DNA reads TGTGCCAGCAGTTCGCTCGAGCTAGCCGGGAGGTACTCCTTC. Translated: CASSSLELAGRYSF.

This rearrangement joins TRBV3-1 (or the pseudogene TRBV3-2) to TRBJ2-1; TRBD2 matches at 8 bases. This CDR3 comprises 19 residues. The germline gives CDR1 LGHDT, CDR2 YNNKEL (reference sequence). Losses at the gene ends were 4 bases for V and 7 bases for J; bases not matched to a gene: 21. The CDR3 region is CASSRTTERGPTQLNEQFF. DNA of the CDR3: TGTGCCAGCAGCCGAACGACTGAGCGGGGGCCCACCCAATTAAATGAGCAGTTCTTC.

The chain couples TRBV19 to TRBJ2-7, with 7 bases identical to TRBD1. Germline V gene lookup returns CDR1 LNHDA and CDR2 SQIVND (reference sequence). The junction had 5 bases not matched to a gene; V was cut back by 5 bases and J by 7 bases. This CDR3 is built from 12 residues. The CDR3 sequence: CASSLTGREQYF. In DNA form, the CDR3 reads TGTGCCAGTAGTTTGACAGGGCGAGAGCAGTACTTC.

In this sample, this clone turned up a few times. The CDR3 loop reads CASSSASGTGGIEQYF. CDR3 coding DNA: TGTGCCAGCAGTTCAGCCTCCGGGACAGGGGGCATCGAGCAGTACTTC. The rearrangement uses TRBV6-5 and TRBJ2-7; 12 nucleotides agree with TRBD1. Unmatched junction bases numbered 10, after V lost 4 bases and J lost 6 bases. The CDR3 length is 16 residues. Germline V gene data show CDR1 as MNHEY and CDR2 as SVGAGI.

V and J are TRBV27 and TRBJ1-2; 10 bases are a match to TRBD1. The CDR3 is 15 amino acids. The germline V gene has CDR1 MNHEY and CDR2 SMNVEV (reference sequence). With 0 bases clipped from V and 4 bases from J, the junction kept 2 bases outside the gene matches. CDR3 amino acids: CASSLSRTGGYGYTF. The CDR3 nucleotides are TGTGCCAGCAGTTTATCCCGGACAGGGGGCTATGGCTACACCTTC.

The chain couples TRBV28 to TRBJ2-1, with 10 bases lining up with TRBD2. V was clipped by 2 bases and J by 4 bases; unmatched bases: 2. Per germline, CDR1 MDHEN and CDR2 SYDVKM. The CDR3 has 15 residues. Written as DNA, the CDR3 is TGTGCCAGCAGTTTAGGTAGCGGGGGGTACAATGAGCAGTTCTTC. Protein sequence: CASSLGSGGYNEQFF. Supplemented by reference TRBV28 and TRBJ2-1, the full variable domain reads DVKVTQSSRYLVKRTGEKVFLECVQDMDHENMFWYRQDPGLGLRLIYFSYDVKMKEKGDIPEGYSVSREKKERFSLILESASTNQTSMYLCASSLGSGGYNEQFFGPGTRLTVL.

The V call is TRBV5-1, the J call TRBJ1-1, with a tentative D call TRBD1 (5 bases). This CDR3 has 16 residues. Germline V gene lookup returns CDR1 SGHRS and CDR2 YFSETQ. V was pared by 1 base and J by 0 bases, with 13 bases between. CDR3: CASSLFDSGMNTEAFF. CDR3 DNA sequence: TGCGCCAGCAGCTTGTTTGATTCAGGGATGAACACTGAAGCTTTCTTT.

V is TRBV11-2 and J is TRBJ1-2, with 8 bases identical to TRBD1. The V segment lost 1 base and the J segment 14 bases; nucleotides outside the gene matches: 6. Per the germline V gene, CDR1 is SGHAT and CDR2 is FQNNGV. The length of the CDR3 is 12 residues. The CDR3 nucleotides read TGTGCCAGCAGCTTAGGGGGACAGGTTTTAACCTTC. It is translated as CASSLGGQVLTF.

CDR3 in amino acids: CSAFPASGSTDTQYF. The CDR3 DNA follows: TGCAGCGCCTTCCCCGCTAGCGGTAGCACAGATACGCAGTATTTT. The genes are TRBV29-1 and TRBJ2-3, with 7 bases aligning to TRBD2. Germline lookup yields CDR1 SQVTM and CDR2 ANQGSEA. This CDR3 region has 15 residues. V gave up 7 bases and J gave up 0 bases; unmatched junction bases: 10.

The chain couples TRBV2 to TRBJ2-5, with 11 bases identical to TRBD1. J gave up 4 bases and V 7 bases, and 8 bases lay outside the gene matches. Germline CDR1 reads SNHLY; CDR2 reads FYNNEI. The CDR3 runs to 15 residues. The CDR3 is CASTEEGQGGETQYF. In DNA form, the CDR3 reads TGTGCCAGCACCGAGGAGGGACAGGGGGGAGAGACCCAGTACTTC.

The V and J genes are TRBV6-5 and TRBJ2-5, with 7 bases fitting TRBD2. Germline CDR1 and CDR2: MNHEY and SVGAGI. The CDR3 sequence is 16 residues long. V shed 1 base and J 3 bases; nucleotides not matched to a gene: 8. CDR3 coding DNA: TGTGCCAGCAGTTACTTTATGGGAGGGAATAAAGAGACCCAGTACTTC. Translating gives CASSYFMGGNKETQYF.

The J gene is TRBJ2-7, the V gene TRBV5-4; tentatively, D is TRBD2 (5 bases). CDR1 and CDR2 from the germline V gene are SGHNT and YYREEE (reference sequence). V was cut by 0 bases and J by 3 bases, with 16 bases left in between. The CDR3 is made up of 16 amino acids. The CDR3 region has the DNA TGTGCCAGCAGCTTGGACGGGATCCGGGCCTACTACGAGCAGTACTTC. This translates into CASSLDGIRAYYEQYF.

The J gene is TRBJ1-1, the V gene TRBV4-3; D gene ambiguous. Between the trimmed V and J ends, which lost 0 bases and 3 bases, there was a span of 17 bases. The CDR3 is 17 amino acids. Germline CDR1 is LGHNA and CDR2 is YSLEER. The CDR3 nucleotides are TGCGCCAGCAGCCAAGATTTCACGAGGGAAAGGGACACTGAAGCTTTCTTT. It specifies CASSQDFTRERDTEAFF.

The V and J genes are TRBV7-9 and TRBJ1-1, with TRBD1 as a possible D gene (5 bases). Germline values: CDR1 SEHNR, CDR2 FQNEAQ (reference sequence). This CDR3 comprises 15 residues. Between the trimmed V and J ends, which lost 2 bases and 1 base, there was a span of 11 bases. CDR3 amino acids: CASSLQGIENTEAFF. CDR3 DNA: TGTGCCAGCAGCTTACAGGGTATCGAGAACACTGAAGCTTTCTTT.

J is TRBJ2-5 and V is TRBV9; D perhaps matches TRBD1 (6 bases). The CDR3 loop spans 16 amino acids. CDR1 and CDR2 from the germline V gene are SGDLS and YYNGEE. V shed 4 bases and J shed 5 bases, with 21 bases lying between them. The CDR3 nucleotides are TGTGCCAGCAGCCCACCTCTGGGGGCTTATTTCGAGACCCAGTACTTC. It translates to CASSPPLGAYFETQYF.

The chain links TRBV30 to TRBJ1-4; D is possibly TRBD1 (6 bases). Germline V gene data show CDR1 as GTSNPN and CDR2 as SVGIG (reference sequence). The CDR3 spans 15 residues. With 0 bases removed from V and 4 bases from J, the gap between germline ends came to 12 bases. The CDR3 nucleotides read TGTGCCTGGAGTGTCAGGGGTCGACTTAATGAAAAACTGTTTTTT. This gives the protein CAWSVRGRLNEKLFF. The full variable domain, with the rest looked up from reference TRBV30 and TRBJ1-4, is SQTIHQWPATLVQPVGSPLSLECTVEGTSNPNLYWYRQAAGRGLQLLFYSVGIGQISSEVPQNLSASRPQDRQFILSSKKLLLSDSGFYLCAWSVRGRLNEKLFFGSGTQLSVL.

The gene calls are TRBV5-1 and TRBJ1-1; tentative D call: TRBD1 (5 bases). Germline V gene lookup returns CDR1 SGHRS and CDR2 YFSETQ. The germline V and J ends were trimmed by 0 bases and 11 bases, with 17 bases remaining between them. The CDR3 consists of 14 residues. In nucleotides, the CDR3 is TGCGCCAGCAGCTTGGGGCAGGGTAATCAAATGGCTTTCTTT. Translated: CASSLGQGNQMAFF.

The V and J genes are TRBV27 and TRBJ1-1, with 8 positions matching TRBD1. This CDR3 has 16 amino acids. Germline V gene sequence: CDR1 MNHEY, CDR2 SMNVEV (reference sequence). J gave up 4 bases and V 0 bases, and 7 bases lay outside the gene matches. In DNA form, the CDR3 reads TGTGCCAGCAGTTTATCGAGGACAGGGATTAGCACTGAAGCTTTCTTT. Translation: CASSLSRTGISTEAFF.

The rearrangement uses TRBV29-1 and TRBJ1-4; TRBD1 agrees at 7 bases. Per the germline V gene, CDR1 is SQVTM and CDR2 is ANQGSEA. The CDR3 loop spans 11 amino acids. V shed 4 bases and J 14 bases; nucleotides not matched to a gene: 7. The CDR3 sequence: CSVGLDRNLFF. CDR3 in DNA: TGCAGCGTTGGACTGGACAGGAATCTGTTTTTT.

The table lists this clone with a few counts. The V and J genes are TRBV19 and TRBJ1-4; no clear D gene. In germline, CDR1 is LNHDA, CDR2 SQIVND (reference sequence). There are 15 residues in the CDR3. Trimming pared 7 bases from V and 4 bases from J, leaving 16 bases between. CDR3 coding DNA: TGTGCCAGTACCCGGGAACGCACCTTTAATGAAAAACTGTTTTTT. Its protein product is CASTRERTFNEKLFF.

V and J are TRBV27 and TRBJ1-1; TRBD1 agrees at 9 bases. CDR3 length equals 15 residues. Germline lookup yields CDR1 MNHEY and CDR2 SMNVEV (reference sequence). Trimming at V came to 2 bases and at J to 6 bases, leaving 7 bases not matched to a gene. CDR3 DNA sequence: TGTGCCAGCAGTTTAACGGGACAGGGAGTCGCTGAAGCTTTCTTT. It encodes CASSLTGQGVAEAFF.

The chain has TRBV27 and TRBJ2-7, with 8 nucleotides matching TRBD2. This CDR3 contains 14 residues. With V trimmed by 3 bases and J by 9 bases, 10 bases remained unmatched. The germline gives CDR1 MNHEY, CDR2 SMNVEV (reference sequence). The DNA of the CDR3 is TGTGCCAGCAGTTTGGACGGGGGGGCCGCGGTGCAGTACTTC. Translation gives CASSLDGGAAVQYF.

The chain carries TRBV4-1 and TRBJ2-5; 13 bases fit TRBD2. The CDR3 has 15 residues. With 2 bases clipped from V and 3 bases from J, the junction kept 0 bases outside the gene matches. CDR1 is MGHRA, CDR2 YSYEKL, per germline. CDR3 protein: CASSQTSGGEETQYF. CDR3 bases: TGCGCCAGCAGCCAAACTAGCGGGGGGGAAGAGACCCAGTACTTC.

The chain uses TRBV28 and TRBJ2-7, with D unclear. V was shortened by 3 bases and J by 2 bases, with 8 bases between the two germline ends. CDR1 is MDHEN, CDR2 SYDVKM, per germline. The CDR3 sequence is 13 residues long. CDR3 in DNA: TGTGCCAGCAGTTTTAGTCTGGCCTACGAGCAGTACTTC. Protein sequence: CASSFSLAYEQYF. Filled out from reference TRBV28 and TRBJ2-7, the complete variable domain reads DVKVTQSSRYLVKRTGEKVFLECVQDMDHENMFWYRQDPGLGLRLIYFSYDVKMKEKGDIPEGYSVSREKKERFSLILESASTNQTSMYLCASSFSLAYEQYFGPGTRLTVT.